Listed below are T cell receptor beta chains from one sample, sequenced in a study of OX40 agonist ivuxolimab in advanced cancers. TCRdb's copy holds only in-frame clones and misses some; the assay was immunoSEQ multiplex PCR. The repertoire holds approximately 70,000 clones, around 88% seen once, with around 6.9% in the top ten. This specimen consisted of CD4+ or CD8+ T cells sorted from blood, obtained in a trial of the OX40 agonist ivuxolimab. Receptor source: an adult with an advanced solid tumor such as melanoma, head and neck, liver or kidney cancer. Both conserved end residues are part of each CDR3. Each record gives: V gene, J gene, clone size, D gene, CDR3 protein, CDR3 DNA. A D gene is named only where the DNA matches it firmly. Rows may omit the clone size; those that give it use once, few, many or a size class.

TRBV6-5	TRBJ2-3	.	.	CASSFRVTDTQYF	TGTGCCAGCAGTTTCAGGGTCACAGATACGCAGTATTTT
TRBV5-4	TRBJ1-3	.	TRBD1	CASSRGQGVSGNTIYF	TGTGCCAGCAGCAGAGGACAGGGGGTCTCTGGAAACACCATATATTTT
TRBV27	TRBJ1-2	.	.	CASSRRDYYGYTF	TGTGCCAGCAGTCGCAGGGACTACTATGGCTACACCTTC
TRBV7-2	TRBJ2-5	.	.	CASSPTGTQYF	TGTGCCAGCAGCCCGACGGGGACCCAGTACTTC
TRBV30	TRBJ2-2	.	TRBD1	CAWDRAGGELFF	TGTGCCTGGGACAGGGCGGGCGGGGAGCTGTTTTTT
TRBV20-1	TRBJ1-2	.	.	CSASRPNGYTF	TGCAGTGCTAGTCGTCCGAATGGCTACACCTTC
TRBV11-1	TRBJ2-1	.	.	CASSLRRLDNEQFF	TGTGCCAGCAGCTTGAGGCGATTAGACAATGAGCAGTTCTTC
TRBV5-1	TRBJ2-4	.	.	CASSPEGARGNIQYF	TGCGCCAGCAGCCCCGAGGGGGCGCGGGGAAACATTCAGTACTTC
TRBV19	TRBJ2-1	.	.	CASSITSSSYNEQFF	TGTGCCAGTAGTATAACTTCGAGCTCCTACAATGAGCAGTTCTTC
TRBV19	TRBJ2-2	.	TRBD1	CASSQRGQGNTGELFF	TGTGCCAGCTCCCAACGGGGACAGGGAAACACCGGGGAGCTGTTTTTT
TRBV11-2	TRBJ2-5	.	.	CASTLETRGRQTQYF	TGTGCCAGCACCCTTGAAACGCGGGGCCGACAGACCCAGTACTTC
TRBV30	TRBJ1-1	.	.	CAWTQGWSWTEAFF	TGTGCCTGGACCCAGGGGTGGAGTTGGACTGAAGCTTTCTTT
TRBV5-6	TRBJ2-1	.	TRBD1	CASSVGQGFYNEQFF	TGTGCCAGCAGCGTGGGACAGGGGTTTTACAATGAGCAGTTCTTC
TRBV11-1	TRBJ1-5	.	TRBD1	CASSKDRGEPQHF	TGTGCCAGCAGCAAAGACAGGGGTGAGCCCCAGCATTTT
TRBV6-5	TRBJ1-2	once	.	CASSRALGYGYTF	TGTGCCAGCAGTAGGGCTTTAGGCTATGGCTACACCTTC
TRBV5-4	TRBJ2-6	.	.	CASSFAGTYSFGANVLTF	TGTGCCAGCAGCTTCGCCGGTACCTACTCTTTCGGGGCCAACGTCCTGACTTTC
TRBV27	TRBJ2-7	.	.	CASSLETVPREQYF	TGTGCCAGCAGTTTGGAAACGGTTCCCCGGGAGCAGTACTTC
TRBV5-6	TRBJ1-1	.	.	CASSTQGSTEAFF	TGTGCCAGCAGCACACAGGGTTCCACTGAAGCTTTCTTT
TRBV7-9	TRBJ2-3	.	.	CASSLADTQYF	TGTGCCAGCAGCTTAGCAGATACGCAGTATTTT
TRBV6-6	TRBJ1-2	.	TRBD1	CASSRDRFGYGYTF	TGTGCCAGCAGCCGGGACAGGTTTGGCTATGGCTACACCTTC
TRBV2	TRBJ1-4	.	TRBD1	CASKGQGQANEKLFF	TGTGCCAGCAAAGGACAGGGGCAGGCTAATGAAAAACTGTTTTTT
TRBV19	TRBJ2-3	.	.	CASSIDRWSSDRTDTQYF	TGTGCCAGTAGTATAGATCGTTGGTCTAGCGACCGCACAGATACGCAGTATTTT